Detailed here is one T cell receptor (beta chain). What it recognizes is unknown. RNA extraction and reverse transcription yielded cDNA as sequencing template. Sequencing used immunoSEQ multiplex PCR; TCRdb keeps in-frame clones, though not all of them. The repertoire holds roughly 200,000 clones, about two fifths seen once, with just under 0.5% in the top ten. Treatment given: oral pan-JAK inhibitor, 5-10 mg twice daily. Trimming pared 2 bases from V and 2 bases from J, leaving 16 bases between. Germline-derived CDR1 and CDR2 are MGHRA and YSYEKL. CDR3 length: 17 amino acids. This entry is derived from a study of CD8+ T cells in alopecia areata. Whole-study findings and limits: Across lesional scalp, and particularly alopecia totalis/universalis, clonality surpassed that of normal scalp. Mice gave a clearer picture of TCR sharing than patients did, possibly for HLA-related reasons.

The source was CD4+ T cells sorted from blood, collected between weeks 30 and 35, from a patient treated with tofacitinib. The source is a human donor with alopecia areata. The rearrangement uses TRBV4-1 and TRBJ2-1; the D gene is possibly TRBD2 (5 bases). CDR3 protein: CASSQPWTLKTYNEQFF. CDR3 bases: TGCGCCAGCAGCCAACCTTGGACTCTCAAAACCTACAATGAGCAGTTCTTC.